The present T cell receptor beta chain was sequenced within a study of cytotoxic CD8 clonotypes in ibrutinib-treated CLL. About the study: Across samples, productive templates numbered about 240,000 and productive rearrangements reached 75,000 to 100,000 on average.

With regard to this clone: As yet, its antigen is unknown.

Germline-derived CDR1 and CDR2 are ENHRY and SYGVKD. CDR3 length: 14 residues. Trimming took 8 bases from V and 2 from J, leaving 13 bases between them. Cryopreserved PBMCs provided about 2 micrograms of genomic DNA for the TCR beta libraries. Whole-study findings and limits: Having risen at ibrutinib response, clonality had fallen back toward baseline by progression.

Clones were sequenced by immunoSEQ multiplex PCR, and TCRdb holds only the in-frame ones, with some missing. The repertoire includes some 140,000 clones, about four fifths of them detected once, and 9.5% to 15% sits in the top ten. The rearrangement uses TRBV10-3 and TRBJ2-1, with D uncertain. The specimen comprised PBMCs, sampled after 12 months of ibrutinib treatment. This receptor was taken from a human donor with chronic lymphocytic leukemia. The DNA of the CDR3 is TGTGCCATCCGGCGAGGAGATCCCTACAATGAGCAGTTCTTC. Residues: CAIRRGDPYNEQFF.